Shown below are 22 T cell receptor beta chains from a single sample sequenced in a study of T cell repertoires in cytomegalovirus infection. Their antigens are not known. Using its own MiXCR run on the reads, TCRdb lists one record per CDR3 protein. The table shows about 570,000 distinct CDR3 sequences, with around two fifths occurring only once. This sample comprised cultured PBMCs, obtained from culture after CMV antigen stimulation. These receptors all stem from a human donor in good health (CMV status not recorded). Some clones in this sample may be carry-over from other donors' samples.

This chain joins TRBV7-9 and TRBJ1-3, with D possibly being TRBD1 (6 bases). The V gene lost 6 bases and the J gene lost 4 bases, with 19 bases spanning the gap. Germline loops: CDR1 SEHNR, CDR2 FQNEAQ (reference sequence). The CDR3 runs 16 residues. CDR3 loop: CASRPRAGDPGNTIYF. Here the CDR3 DNA reads TGTGCCAGCAGACCTAGAGCAGGGGATCCCGGAAACACCATATATTTT. Based on the CDR3 plus reference TRBV7-9 and TRBJ1-3, the full variable domain is DTGVSQNPRHKITKRGQNVTFRCDPISEHNRLYWYRQTLGQGPEFLTYFQNEAQLEKSRLLSDRFSAERPKGSFSTLEIQRTEQGDSAMYLCASRPRAGDPGNTIYFGEGSWLTVV.

The gene calls are TRBV7-2 and TRBJ1-1; D is ambiguous. Germline V gene lookup returns CDR1 SGHTA and CDR2 FQGNSA. This CDR3 region has 14 residues. Trimming left V 5 bases short and J 1 base short, with 11 bases between. In DNA form, the CDR3 reads TGTGCCAGCAGCCTCCTAGCCAGGAACACTGAAGCTTTCTTT. The encoded protein is CASSLLARNTEAFF.

This clonotype was seen only a few times. This chain links TRBV6-2 or TRBV6-3 with TRBJ2-3; unclear D gene. Deletions cut 0 bases from V and 0 bases from J, with 7 bases between. The CDR3 is made up of 15 amino acids. Germline V CDR1 and CDR2: MNHEY, SVGEGT. The CDR3 protein is CASSYSSSSTDTQYF. CDR3 in DNA: TGTGCCAGCAGTTACTCCTCTAGTAGCACAGATACGCAGTATTTT.

This chain joins TRBV7-2 and TRBJ1-6; the D gene is possibly TRBD1 (5 bases). This CDR3 spans 15 amino acids. CDR1 is SGHTA and CDR2 is FQGNSA in the germline V gene. The V gene lost 0 bases and the J gene lost 10 bases, with 13 bases spanning the gap. The CDR3 DNA reads as TGTGCCAGCAGCTTAGCGGGACGGGGTGGGTCACCCCTCCACTTT. Its protein is CASSLAGRGGSPLHF.

The chain couples TRBV7-9 to TRBJ2-3; D gene uncertain. The V gene lost 3 bases and the J gene lost 1 base, with 8 bases spanning the gap. The CDR3 has 14 amino acids. In germline, CDR1 is SEHNR, CDR2 FQNEAQ (reference sequence). Written as DNA, the CDR3 is TGTGCCAGCAGCTTTAGCTGGGGCACAGATACGCAGTATTTT. Its protein product is CASSFSWGTDTQYF.

This clonotype has more than one count but fewer than ten. The rearrangement joins TRBV12-3 or TRBV12-4 to TRBJ1-2, with 10 bases aligning to TRBD1. With V trimmed by 5 bases and J by 4 bases, 4 bases remained unmatched. The CDR3 length is 14 residues. This chain's CDR3 is CASSPGQGPYGYTF. Here the CDR3 DNA reads TGTGCCAGCAGTCCGGGACAGGGGCCCTATGGCTACACCTTC.

The V call is TRBV12-3 or TRBV12-4, the J call TRBJ2-5, with 7 bases lining up with TRBD2. Trimming cost V 7 bases and J 14 bases; bases outside gene matches: 19. This CDR3 comprises 14 residues. The CDR3 nucleotides are TGTGCCAGCACCCTGGGGCCGGTGGGAGGGGATCTCTACTTC. As protein: CASTLGPVGGDLYF.

The sample holds many counts of this clonotype. V gene TRBV7-6 combines with J gene TRBJ2-1; a possible D gene is TRBD2 (7 bases). CDR1 and CDR2 from the germline V gene are SGHVS and FNYEAQ. The germline V and J ends were trimmed by 0 bases and 6 bases, with 12 bases remaining between them. CDR3 length: 15 amino acids. CDR3 loop: CASSLAGGPSNEQFF. The CDR3 DNA reads as TGTGCCAGCAGCTTAGCCGGGGGGCCATCCAATGAGCAGTTCTTC.

The chain joins TRBV7-9 to TRBJ2-7, with D possibly being TRBD1 (5 bases). With 7 bases removed from V and 3 bases from J, the gap between germline ends came to 16 bases. The CDR3 consists of 14 residues. The germline gives CDR1 SEHNR, CDR2 FQNEAQ (reference sequence). CDR3 protein: CASMRQGASYEQYF. The CDR3 DNA sequence: TGTGCCAGCATGCGGCAGGGTGCAAGCTACGAGCAGTACTTC.

This clonotype was detected a few times. DNA of the CDR3: TGTGCCAGCAGCGACAGGGGGGAGATACAAGAGACCCAGTACTTC. Its translation is CASSDRGEIQETQYF. The chain recombines TRBV11-2 with TRBJ2-5, with 9 positions matching TRBD1. The CDR3 totals 15 residues. Germline V gene data show CDR1 as SGHAT and CDR2 as FQNNGV. V was pared by 5 bases and J by 2 bases, with 6 bases of the junction left unmatched.

The chain employs TRBV29-1 and TRBJ1-2, with a weak D call TRBD1 (5 bases). This CDR3 region has 15 residues. CDR1 and CDR2 (germline): SQVTM, ANQGSEA. V was pared by 7 bases and J by 7 bases, with 25 bases between. Here the CDR3 DNA reads TGCAGCGCCGGGGGAGCGGAGGAGGGATCGAGTGGCTACACCTTC. This translates into CSAGGAEEGSSGYTF. Complete variable domain (other parts from reference TRBV29-1 and TRBJ1-2): SAVISQKPSRDICQRGTSLTIQCQVDSQVTMMFWYRQQPGQSLTLIATANQGSEATYESGFVIDKFPISRPNLTFSTLTVSNMSPEDSSIYLCSAGGAEEGSSGYTFGSGTRLTVV.

This clonotype was observed a few times. V is TRBV27 and J is TRBJ1-6; D may be TRBD1 (6 bases). V lost 3 bases, J lost 7 bases, and 13 bases lay in between. The CDR3 sequence is 15 residues long. Germline lookup yields CDR1 MNHEY and CDR2 SMNVEV (reference sequence). The DNA for the CDR3 is TGTGCCAGCAGTTTCTCGAGGGGGTTAAATTCACCCCTCCACTTT. Protein sequence: CASSFSRGLNSPLHF.

The chain links TRBV7-9 to TRBJ1-2, with a tentative D call TRBD1 (5 bases). The germline V and J ends were trimmed by 5 bases and 10 bases, with 11 bases remaining between them. Germline-derived CDR1 and CDR2 are SEHNR and FQNEAQ (reference sequence). The CDR3 has 11 amino acids. This CDR3 is CASSPLGPYTF. CDR3 DNA: TGTGCCAGCAGCCCCCTGGGGCCCTACACCTTC.

This clonotype has just a few counts. The V and J genes are TRBV7-9 and TRBJ2-1; D is undetermined. The V and J ends lost 2 bases and 8 bases respectively, with 4 bases between them. The CDR3 has 11 amino acids. Germline V gene lookup returns CDR1 SEHNR and CDR2 FQNEAQ (reference sequence). CDR3 in amino acids: CASSLSHEQFF. The CDR3 DNA is TGTGCCAGCAGCTTATCCCATGAGCAGTTCTTC.

There are many counts of this clonotype. The chain combines TRBV7-2 with TRBJ2-3; D unresolved. This CDR3 is built from 14 residues. V lost 3 bases and J lost 2, with 9 bases in between. Germline loops: CDR1 SGHTA, CDR2 FQGNSA. The CDR3 DNA reads TGTGCCAGCAGCTTGTTGGGAACCACAGATACGCAGTATTTT. Residues: CASSLLGTTDTQYF.

In this sample, this clonotype turned up many times. The chain has TRBV7-9 and TRBJ1-2; tentatively, D is TRBD1 (5 bases). The CDR3 totals 13 residues. CDR1 is SEHNR, CDR2 FQNEAQ, per germline (reference sequence). The germline V and J ends were trimmed by 6 bases and 7 bases, with 15 bases remaining between them. CDR3 residues: CASSFGQGGGYTF. The CDR3 DNA sequence: TGTGCCAGCAGTTTCGGGCAGGGAGGTGGCTACACCTTC.

This chain links TRBV7-2 with TRBJ2-1; D unclear. The CDR3 runs to 14 residues. From germline, CDR1 is SGHTA and CDR2 FQGNSA. V lost 5 bases and J lost 7, with 15 bases in between. The CDR3 loop reads CASSTNSDENEQFF. The CDR3 nucleotides read TGTGCCAGCAGCACAAACAGTGACGAAAATGAGCAGTTCTTC.

This clonotype has more than one count but fewer than ten. The chain links TRBV4-1 to TRBJ2-7; no firm D call. The ends were cut back, 4 bases at V and 2 bases at J, with 12 bases in the middle. CDR1 is MGHRA, CDR2 YSYEKL, per germline. CDR3 length: 14 amino acids. The CDR3: CASSRNEKTYEQYF. The CDR3 DNA reads TGCGCCAGCAGCCGAAATGAGAAGACCTACGAGCAGTACTTC.

This chain links TRBV4-1 with TRBJ2-2; maybe TRBD1 (5 bases). The CDR3 is 16 residues long. CDR1 and CDR2 (germline): MGHRA, YSYEKL. Trimming left V 1 base short and J 4 bases short, with 13 bases between. CDR3 region: CASSQVEQDPTGELFF. The CDR3 nucleotides read TGCGCCAGCAGCCAAGTCGAACAGGACCCCACCGGGGAGCTGTTTTTT.

This clonotype has more than one count but fewer than ten. The V and J genes are TRBV7-9 and TRBJ1-4, with TRBD1 identical over 7 bases. J gave up 0 bases and V 6 bases, and 19 bases lay outside the gene matches. CDR1 is SEHNR, CDR2 FQNEAQ, per germline (reference sequence). CDR3 length: 20 residues. The CDR3 DNA follows: TGTGCCAGCAGTACACCGCGACAGGGAGCCCGTTATGCAACTAATGAAAAACTGTTTTTT. Its protein is CASSTPRQGARYATNEKLFF. Full variable domain (outside the CDR3, taken from reference TRBV7-9 and TRBJ1-4): DTGVSQNPRHKITKRGQNVTFRCDPISEHNRLYWYRQTLGQGPEFLTYFQNEAQLEKSRLLSDRFSAERPKGSFSTLEIQRTEQGDSAMYLCASSTPRQGARYATNEKLFFGSGTQLSVL.

This chain uses TRBV7-9 with TRBJ1-2, with 11 positions matching TRBD1. V was pared by 11 bases and J by 6 bases, with 5 bases of the junction left unmatched. Looked up from germline, CDR1 is SEHNR and CDR2 is FQNEAQ (reference sequence). There are 12 residues in the CDR3. The CDR3 loop is CAGRTGGDGYTF. The CDR3 DNA is TGTGCCGGACGGACAGGGGGCGATGGCTACACCTTC. Based on the CDR3 plus reference TRBV7-9 and TRBJ1-2, the full variable domain is DTGVSQNPRHKITKRGQNVTFRCDPISEHNRLYWYRQTLGQGPEFLTYFQNEAQLEKSRLLSDRFSAERPKGSFSTLEIQRTEQGDSAMYLCAGRTGGDGYTFGSGTRLTVV.

This clonotype has ten or more counts. The chain joins TRBV11-2 to TRBJ2-6, with unresolved D. CDR1 is SGHAT and CDR2 is FQNNGV in the germline V gene. V was pared by 5 bases and J by 3 bases, with 5 bases between. This CDR3 has 13 amino acids. The CDR3 here is CASSLFGANVLTF. CDR3 DNA sequence: TGTGCCAGCAGCCTCTTTGGGGCCAACGTCCTGACTTTC.